A selection of T cell receptor beta chains follows, all from one sample in a study of graft-versus-host responses after intestinal transplantation. Sequencing was performed with immunoSEQ multiplex PCR; in TCRdb, only in-frame clones are kept and a portion is missing. The sample yields about 24,000 clones, about 40% seen once. This specimen was alloreactive CD4+ T cells from a mixed lymphocyte reaction culture, taken before intestinal transplant. Receptors were obtained from a human patient who received an intestinal transplant. Each CDR3 is given with its conserved first and last residue. The D gene is left open where the match is weak. Not every row has a clone size; where given, it reads once, few, many or a size class.

TRBV6-6	medium-sized	TRBJ1-4	NA	CASSRAEKLFF	TGTGCCAGCAGTAGAGCTGAAAAACTGTTTTTT
TRBV2	NA	TRBJ1-6	NA	CASDWGRVVGSYNSPLHF	TGTGCCAGCGACTGGGGCAGGGTCGTTGGCTCCTATAATTCACCCCTCCACTTT
TRBV27	few	TRBJ1-2	TRBD1	CASSSTGQGVYGYTF	TGTGCCAGCAGTTCGACGGGACAGGGGGTCTATGGCTACACCTTC
TRBV6-5	NA	TRBJ2-5	NA	CASSWRGGRETQYF	TGTGCCAGCAGTTGGCGTGGCGGTAGAGAGACCCAGTACTTC
TRBV9	few	TRBJ2-1	NA	CASEPGGGSEQFF	TGTGCCAGCGAACCAGGGGGAGGCAGTGAGCAGTTCTTC
TRBV14	NA	TRBJ1-1	TRBD1	CASSQFLRKTGLEAFF	TGTGCCAGCAGCCAATTTTTGAGGAAGACAGGGCTTGAAGCTTTCTTT
TRBV6-1	NA	TRBJ2-7	TRBD1	CASSGGTGVGEQYF	TGTGCCAGCAGTGGAGGGACAGGGGTTGGCGAGCAGTACTTC
TRBV5-6	NA	TRBJ1-4	TRBD1	CASSLLGTGDEKLFF	TGTGCCAGCAGCTTGTTGGGGACAGGGGATGAAAAACTGTTTTTT
TRBV7-9	NA	TRBJ1-1	NA	CASSPLYSYQVSEAFF	TGTGCCAGCAGCCCCCTCTATTCTTACCAAGTATCTGAAGCTTTCTTT
TRBV2	NA	TRBJ1-5	NA	CASRVGRSNQPQHF	TGTGCCAGCAGGGTCGGCAGGAGCAATCAGCCCCAGCATTTT
TRBV10-3	NA	TRBJ2-5	NA	CAISATGLGETQYF	TGTGCCATCAGTGCAACAGGTTTGGGAGAGACCCAGTACTTC
TRBV4-2	NA	TRBJ2-1	TRBD2	CASSQGLATTYNEQFF	TGTGCCAGCAGCCAGGGACTAGCGACAACCTACAATGAGCAGTTCTTC
TRBV7-9	NA	TRBJ1-4	TRBD1	CASSSGQAAAYEKLFF	TGTGCCAGCAGCTCCGGACAGGCCGCCGCCTATGAAAAACTGTTTTTT
TRBV6-1	NA	TRBJ1-6	TRBD1	CASSMSQGTLHF	TGTGCCAGCAGTATGTCACAGGGGACCCTCCACTTT
TRBV6-5	few	TRBJ2-1	TRBD2	CASSYRTRSYNEQFF	TGTGCCAGCAGTTACCGGACTAGGTCCTACAATGAGCAGTTCTTC